This T cell receptor beta chain was sequenced for a study of regulatory T cells in long-lasting Graves disease. Germline-derived CDR1 and CDR2 are DFQATT and SNEGSKA (reference sequence). The V end was cut by 3 bases, the J end by 4 bases, with 10 bases between. CDR3 length: 13 residues. Time point noted: persistent/refractory GD, antithyroid drugs over 5 years with positive TRAb. RNA from PBMCs was the source of the TCR library. Researchers made TCR beta libraries by using iRepertoire HTBI primers and running Arm-PCR on CDR3 regions. TCRdb itself ran the multiplex PCR reads through MiXCR, one entry per CDR3 protein. There are hundreds of thousands of distinct CDR3 sequences in the sample; about 21% occur only once, and around an eighth lies in the top ten.

This clonotype was sampled from a female donor with Graves disease. This chain connects TRBV20-1 to TRBJ1-5, with D possibly being TRBD1 (6 bases). This material consisted of peripheral blood mononuclear cells (PBMCs), taken when the disease was refractory, from a patient treated with antithyroid drugs. The CDR3 sequence is CSASWGANQPQHF. The CDR3 coding sequence is TGCAGTGCTAGTTGGGGGGCGAATCAGCCCCAGCATTTT.